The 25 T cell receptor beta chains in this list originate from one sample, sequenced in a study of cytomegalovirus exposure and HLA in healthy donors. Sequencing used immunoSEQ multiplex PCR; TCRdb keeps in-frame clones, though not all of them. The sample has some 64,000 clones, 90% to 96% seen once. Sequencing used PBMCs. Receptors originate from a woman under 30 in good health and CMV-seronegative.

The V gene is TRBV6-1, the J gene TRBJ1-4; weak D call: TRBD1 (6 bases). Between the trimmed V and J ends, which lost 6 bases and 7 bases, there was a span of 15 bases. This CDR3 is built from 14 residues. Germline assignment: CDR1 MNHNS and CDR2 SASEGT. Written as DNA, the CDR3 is TGTGCCAGCAGGACAGGTTTGATTAGTGAAAAACTGTTTTTT. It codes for CASRTGLISEKLFF.

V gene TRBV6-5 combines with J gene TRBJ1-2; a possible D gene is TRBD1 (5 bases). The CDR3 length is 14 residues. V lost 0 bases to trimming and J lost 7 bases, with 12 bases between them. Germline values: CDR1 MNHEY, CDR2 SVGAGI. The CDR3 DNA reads TGTGCCAGCAGTTACTCGGGGTGGGGGGGTGGCTACACCTTC. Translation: CASSYSGWGGGYTF.

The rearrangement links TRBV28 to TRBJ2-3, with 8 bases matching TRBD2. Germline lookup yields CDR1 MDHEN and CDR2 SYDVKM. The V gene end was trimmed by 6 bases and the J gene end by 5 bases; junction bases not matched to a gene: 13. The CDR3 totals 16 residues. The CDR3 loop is CASSPPAGASGDTQYF. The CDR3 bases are TGTGCCAGCAGCCCTCCAGCGGGGGCCTCGGGAGATACGCAGTATTTT.

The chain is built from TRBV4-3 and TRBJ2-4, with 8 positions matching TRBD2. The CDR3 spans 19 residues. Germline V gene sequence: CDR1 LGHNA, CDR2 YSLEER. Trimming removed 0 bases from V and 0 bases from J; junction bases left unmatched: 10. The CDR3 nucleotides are TGCGCCAGCAGCCAAGATACGGTGCGGGAGGCCCTAGCCAAAAACATTCAGTACTTC. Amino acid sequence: CASSQDTVREALAKNIQYF.

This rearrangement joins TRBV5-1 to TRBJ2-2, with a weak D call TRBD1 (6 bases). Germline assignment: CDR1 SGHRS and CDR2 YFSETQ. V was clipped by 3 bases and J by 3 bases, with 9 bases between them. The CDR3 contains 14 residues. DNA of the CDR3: TGCGCCAGCAGCTCCTCAGGGGACACCGGGGAGCTGTTTTTT. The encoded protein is CASSSSGDTGELFF. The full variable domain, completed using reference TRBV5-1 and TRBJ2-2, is KAGVTQTPRYLIKTRGQQVTLSCSPISGHRSVSWYQQTPGQGLQFLFEYFSETQRNKGNFPGRFSGRQFSNSRSEMNVSTLELGDSALYLCASSSSGDTGELFFGEGSRLTVL.

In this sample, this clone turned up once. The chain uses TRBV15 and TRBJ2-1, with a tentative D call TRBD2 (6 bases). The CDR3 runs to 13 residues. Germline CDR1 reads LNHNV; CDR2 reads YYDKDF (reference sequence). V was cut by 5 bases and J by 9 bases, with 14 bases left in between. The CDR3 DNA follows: TGTGCCACCAGCGGGGAACCTAGCGCTGAGCAGTTCTTC. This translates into CATSGEPSAEQFF.

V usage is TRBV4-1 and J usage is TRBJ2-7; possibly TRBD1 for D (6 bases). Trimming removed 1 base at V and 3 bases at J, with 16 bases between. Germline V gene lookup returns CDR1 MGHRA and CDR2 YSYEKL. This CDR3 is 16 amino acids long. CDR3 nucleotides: TGCGCCAGCAGCCAAGCCCCTTCGGGACATTACTACGAGCAGTACTTC. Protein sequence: CASSQAPSGHYYEQYF.

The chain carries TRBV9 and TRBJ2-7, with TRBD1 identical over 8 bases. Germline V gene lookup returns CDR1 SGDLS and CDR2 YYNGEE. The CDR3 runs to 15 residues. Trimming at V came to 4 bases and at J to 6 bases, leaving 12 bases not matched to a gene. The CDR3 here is CASSRTGTERSEQYF. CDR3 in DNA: TGTGCCAGCAGCCGGACAGGGACTGAAAGAAGCGAGCAGTACTTC.

CDR3 nucleotide sequence: TGTGCCAGCAGCCCTCGGACAGGAGACTATGGCTACACCTTC. Translating gives CASSPRTGDYGYTF. The chain has TRBV7-9 and TRBJ1-2, with 7 bases aligning to TRBD1. This CDR3 is built from 14 residues. Germline V CDR1 and CDR2: SEHNR, FQNEAQ (reference sequence). J lost 3 bases, V lost 5 bases, and 6 bases had no gene match. Variable domain in full (rest from reference TRBV7-9 and TRBJ1-2): DTGVSQNPRHKITKRGQNVTFRCDPISEHNRLYWYRQTLGQGPEFLTYFQNEAQLEKSRLLSDRFSAERPKGSFSTLEIQRTEQGDSAMYLCASSPRTGDYGYTFGSGTRLTVV.

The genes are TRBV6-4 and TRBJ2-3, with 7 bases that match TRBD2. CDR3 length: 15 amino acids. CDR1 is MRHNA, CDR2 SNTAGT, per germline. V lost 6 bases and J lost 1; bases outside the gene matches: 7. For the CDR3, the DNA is TGTGCCAGCAGGCCCGAGCGGGGACGCACAGATACGCAGTATTTT. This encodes CASRPERGRTDTQYF.

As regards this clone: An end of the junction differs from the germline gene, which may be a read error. The CDR3 sequence: CGSGPRTGGPYNEQFF. In DNA form, the CDR3 reads TGTGGCAGCGGCCCCAGAACGGGAGGCCCCTACAATGAGCAGTTCTTC. The rearrangement uses TRBV7-6 and TRBJ2-1; 7 bases line up with TRBD2. The germline CDR1 and CDR2 sequences are SGHVS and FNYEAQ. This CDR3 is 16 amino acids long.

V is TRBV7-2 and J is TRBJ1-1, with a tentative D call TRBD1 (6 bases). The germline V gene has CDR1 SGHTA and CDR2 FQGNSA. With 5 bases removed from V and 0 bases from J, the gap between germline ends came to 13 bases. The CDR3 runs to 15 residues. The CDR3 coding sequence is TGTGCCAGCAGCCCCCCGGACAGATTGAACACTGAAGCTTTCTTT. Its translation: CASSPPDRLNTEAFF.

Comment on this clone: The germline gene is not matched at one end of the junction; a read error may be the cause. The CDR3 reads CASSLGGVSYNEQFF. DNA for the CDR3: TGTGCTAGCAGCTTAGGGGGGGTGTCCTACAATGAGCAGTTCTTC. The rearrangement uses TRBV7-7 and TRBJ2-1, with TRBD2 as a possible D gene (7 bases). The CDR3 length is 15 residues. The V gene's germline CDR1 is SSHAT and CDR2 FNYEAQ (reference sequence).

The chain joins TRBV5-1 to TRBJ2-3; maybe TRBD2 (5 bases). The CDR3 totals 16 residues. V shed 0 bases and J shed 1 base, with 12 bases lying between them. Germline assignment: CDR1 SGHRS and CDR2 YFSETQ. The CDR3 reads CASSLGASTRTDTQYF. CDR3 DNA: TGCGCCAGCAGCTTGGGGGCTAGCACCCGCACAGATACGCAGTATTTT.

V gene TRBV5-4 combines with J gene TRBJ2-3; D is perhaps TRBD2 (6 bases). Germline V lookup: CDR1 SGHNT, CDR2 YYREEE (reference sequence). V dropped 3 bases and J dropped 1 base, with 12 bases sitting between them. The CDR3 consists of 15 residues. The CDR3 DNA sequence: TGTGCCAGCAGCTGGAGGGGACCTGGCACAGATACGCAGTATTTT. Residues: CASSWRGPGTDTQYF.

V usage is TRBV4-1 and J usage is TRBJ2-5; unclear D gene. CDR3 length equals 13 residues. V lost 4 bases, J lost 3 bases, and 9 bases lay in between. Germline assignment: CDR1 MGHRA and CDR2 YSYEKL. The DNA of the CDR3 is TGCGCCAGCAGCCGGGCAGCTAAAGAGACCCAGTACTTC. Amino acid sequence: CASSRAAKETQYF.

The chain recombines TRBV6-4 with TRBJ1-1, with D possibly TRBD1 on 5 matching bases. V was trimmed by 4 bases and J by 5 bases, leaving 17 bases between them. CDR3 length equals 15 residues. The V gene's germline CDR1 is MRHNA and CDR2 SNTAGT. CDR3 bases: TGTGCCAGCAGTGCAGAGACGGCCGGGGGGACTGAAGCTTTCTTT. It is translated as CASSAETAGGTEAFF.

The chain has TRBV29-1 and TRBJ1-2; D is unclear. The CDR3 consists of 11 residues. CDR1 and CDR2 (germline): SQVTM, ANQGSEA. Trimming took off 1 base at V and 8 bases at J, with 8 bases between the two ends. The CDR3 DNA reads TGCAGCGTTGAAGTGGCCGGGGGCTACACCTTC. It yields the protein CSVEVAGGYTF.

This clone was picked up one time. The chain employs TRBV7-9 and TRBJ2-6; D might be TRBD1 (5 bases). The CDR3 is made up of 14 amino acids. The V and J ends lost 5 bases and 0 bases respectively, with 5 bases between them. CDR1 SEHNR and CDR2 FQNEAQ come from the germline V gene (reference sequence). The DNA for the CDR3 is TGTGCCAGCAGCAGGGGCTCTGGGGCCAACGTCCTGACTTTC. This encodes CASSRGSGANVLTF.

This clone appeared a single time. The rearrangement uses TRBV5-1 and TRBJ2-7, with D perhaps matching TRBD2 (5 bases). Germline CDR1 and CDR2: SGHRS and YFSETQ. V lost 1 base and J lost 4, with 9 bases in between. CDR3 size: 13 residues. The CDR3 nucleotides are TGCGCCAGCAGCTTGCTAGGGAGTTACGAGCAGTACTTC. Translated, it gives CASSLLGSYEQYF.

The CDR3 DNA sequence: TGTGCCAGCAGCCCCTGGAACATAGACCCGGGACAGAGCAATCAGCCCCAGCATTTT. As protein: CASSPWNIDPGQSNQPQHF. The chain couples TRBV11-3 to TRBJ1-5; 7 bases fit TRBD1. In germline, CDR1 is SGHNT, CDR2 YENEEA. After removal of 5 bases from V and 1 base from J, the junction contained 17 bases not matched to a gene. The CDR3 runs 19 residues.

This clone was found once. This chain's CDR3 is CASSPGLAGGQYF. CDR3 bases: TGTGCCAGCAGCCCTGGACTAGCGGGAGGGCAGTATTTT. The chain carries TRBV7-2 and TRBJ2-3; 14 nucleotides align to TRBD2. V lost 5 bases to trimming and J lost 11 bases; unmatched junction nucleotides: 3. This CDR3 region has 13 residues. CDR1 is SGHTA and CDR2 is FQGNSA in the germline V gene.

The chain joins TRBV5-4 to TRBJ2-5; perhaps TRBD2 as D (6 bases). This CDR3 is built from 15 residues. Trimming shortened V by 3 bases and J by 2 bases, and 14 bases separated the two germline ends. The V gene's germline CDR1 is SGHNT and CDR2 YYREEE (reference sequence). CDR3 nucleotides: TGTGCCAGCAGCTATTGGAGGGGCAGACAAGAGACCCAGTACTTC. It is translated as CASSYWRGRQETQYF. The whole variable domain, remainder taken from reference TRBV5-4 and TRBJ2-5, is ETGVTQSPTHLIKTRGQQVTLRCSSQSGHNTVSWYQQALGQGPQFIFQYYREEENGRGNFPPRFSGLQFPNYSSELNVNALELDDSALYLCASSYWRGRQETQYFGPGTRLLVL.

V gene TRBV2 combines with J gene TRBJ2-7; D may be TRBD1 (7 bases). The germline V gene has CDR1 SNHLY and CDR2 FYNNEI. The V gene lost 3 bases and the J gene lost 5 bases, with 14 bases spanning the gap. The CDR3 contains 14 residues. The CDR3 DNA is TGTGCCAGCAGTGACCAGGGGGGAGCGGACGAGCAGTACTTC. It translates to CASSDQGGADEQYF.

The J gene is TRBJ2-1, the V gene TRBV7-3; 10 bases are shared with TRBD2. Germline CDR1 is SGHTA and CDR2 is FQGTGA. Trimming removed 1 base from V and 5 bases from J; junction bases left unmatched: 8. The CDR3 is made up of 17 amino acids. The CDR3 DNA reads TGTGCCAGCAGCTTAAGGAGCGGGAGGGCCATAGACAATGAGCAGTTCTTC. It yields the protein CASSLRSGRAIDNEQFF.